These 24 T cell receptor beta chains share one sample of origin, sequenced in a study of T cells in Graves' hyperthyroidism and ophthalmopathy. Amplified TCR beta CDR3 regions derived from RNA transcripts. The primer set for the first-round RT-PCR of the TCR CDR3 was HTBI. TCRdb ran MiXCR on the multiplex PCR reads and lists one entry per CDR3 protein. The table shows over 650,000 distinct CDR3 sequences, with roughly 15% occurring only once. Sequenced sample: blood. The receptors originated from a man aged 18-30 years with Graves' hyperthyroidism.

This clonotype has a handful of counts. The J gene is TRBJ1-6, the V gene TRBV5-1, with TRBD1 identical over 12 bases. V was pared by 3 bases and J by 11 bases, with 18 bases of the junction left unmatched. The CDR3 spans 19 residues. Looked up from germline, CDR1 is SGHRS and CDR2 is YFSETQ. The CDR3 sequence: CASSSGTGGSRQGRAPLHF. The CDR3 DNA reads as TGCGCCAGCAGCTCCGGGACAGGGGGCTCCCGCCAAGGCAGGGCACCCCTCCACTTT.

This clonotype was counted a few times. The chain has TRBV24-1 and TRBJ1-6; 7 positions agree with TRBD1. The CDR3 has 16 amino acids. Germline CDR1 KGHDR, CDR2 SFDVKD. V shed 1 base and J 8 bases; nucleotides not matched to a gene: 7. CDR3 protein: CATSDLTDRVHSPLHF. CDR3 DNA sequence: TGTGCCACCAGTGATTTAACCGACAGGGTCCATTCACCCCTCCACTTT.

The V and J genes are TRBV5-1 and TRBJ2-1; D not certain. The CDR3 is made up of 14 amino acids. V was shortened by 3 bases and J by 12 bases, with 19 bases between the two germline ends. Germline V gene sequence: CDR1 SGHRS, CDR2 YFSETQ. The CDR3, as DNA: TGCGCCAGCAGCTCTCACCCTAATTGGGATACGCAGTTCTTC. Protein sequence: CASSSHPNWDTQFF.

This clonotype has ten or more counts. The chain carries TRBV28 and TRBJ1-1; no definite D call. V was trimmed by 4 bases and J by 6 bases, leaving 9 bases between them. Germline V lookup: CDR1 MDHEN, CDR2 SYDVKM. The CDR3 totals 12 residues. CDR3 bases: TGTGCCAGCAGTTCGCGGTACGCTGAAGCTTTCTTT. This sequence encodes CASSSRYAEAFF.

This clonotype was observed many times. Here the CDR3 DNA reads TGTGCCAGCAGTCCCACAGGACTAGCCTCAGATACGCAGTATTTT. This sequence encodes CASSPTGLASDTQYF. The chain uses TRBV12-3 or TRBV12-4 and TRBJ2-3; 8 bases are shared with TRBD2. The CDR3 is 15 amino acids. V lost 5 bases and J lost 4; bases outside the gene matches: 8.

This clonotype showed up just a few times. The chain couples TRBV5-6 to TRBJ2-5; 8 nucleotides agree with TRBD1. Germline CDR1 is SGHDT and CDR2 is YYEEEE. V shed 4 bases, J shed 9 bases, and the junction held 11 bases outside the gene matches. This CDR3 spans 14 amino acids. The CDR3 bases are TGTGCCAGCAGCCCGTGGGACAGGCGGGGTCCCCAGTACTTC. Its protein is CASSPWDRRGPQYF.

This clonotype was counted only a few times. This sequence joins TRBV7-2 and TRBJ2-1, with 11 bases that match TRBD2. This CDR3 spans 16 amino acids. V lost 1 base to trimming and J lost 7 bases; unmatched junction nucleotides: 6. Germline V gene lookup returns CDR1 SGHTA and CDR2 FQGNSA. CDR3 loop: CASSLGLASGRNEQFF. In nucleotides, the CDR3 is TGTGCCAGCAGCTTAGGATTGGCTAGCGGGAGGAATGAGCAGTTCTTC. Together with reference TRBV7-2 and TRBJ2-1, the CDR3 gives the full variable domain: GAGVSQSPSNKVTEKGKDVELRCDPISGHTALYWYRQSLGQGLEFLIYFQGNSAPDKSGLPSDRFSAERTGGSVSTLTIQRTQQEDSAVYLCASSLGLASGRNEQFFGPGTRLTVL.

J is TRBJ1-2 and V is TRBV12-3 or TRBV12-4; no definite D call. Deletions cut 1 base from V and 6 bases from J, with 6 bases between. This CDR3 comprises 12 residues. In DNA form, the CDR3 reads TGTGCCAGCAGTTTAGTTCTAGATGGCTACACCTTC. Translation: CASSLVLDGYTF.

This clonotype was found many times. The chain is built from TRBV28 and TRBJ2-5, with D perhaps matching TRBD1 (6 bases). Germline V lookup: CDR1 MDHEN, CDR2 SYDVKM. V lost 5 bases to trimming and J lost 3 bases, with 10 bases between them. The length of the CDR3 is 13 residues. The chain's CDR3 is CASSGGGEETQYF. DNA of the CDR3: TGTGCCAGCAGTGGGGGCGGAGAAGAGACCCAGTACTTC.

This clonotype has a count of ten or more. The V call is TRBV6-2 or TRBV6-3, the J call TRBJ1-1; maybe TRBD1 (5 bases). The germline V and J ends were trimmed by 6 bases and 3 bases, with 8 bases remaining between them. CDR3 length: 12 amino acids. Germline CDR1 MNHEY, CDR2 SVGEGT. The CDR3 sequence is CASSGTDTEAFF. The DNA of the CDR3 is TGTGCCAGCAGCGGGACGGACACTGAAGCTTTCTTT.

This clonotype was counted ten times or more. This chain joins TRBV27 and TRBJ2-7; weak D call: TRBD2 (5 bases). Germline V gene data show CDR1 as MNHEY and CDR2 as SMNVEV (reference sequence). CDR3 size: 13 residues. V was shortened by 4 bases and J by 8 bases, with 15 bases between the two germline ends. The CDR3 is CASSSFQPGKQYF. DNA of the CDR3: TGTGCCAGCAGTTCCTTCCAGCCGGGGAAGCAGTACTTC.

The chain carries TRBV7-7 and TRBJ2-2; the D is unclear. With 2 bases removed from V and 5 bases from J, the gap between germline ends came to 15 bases. This CDR3 contains 16 residues. Per germline, CDR1 SSHAT and CDR2 FNYEAQ (reference sequence). Here the CDR3 reads CASSLRPPGRTGELFF. CDR3 nucleotides: TGTGCCAGCAGCTTACGCCCCCCCGGGCGGACCGGGGAGCTGTTTTTT.

This clonotype has ten or more counts. The CDR3 spells CASRGTSGNYNEQFF. As DNA, the CDR3 is TGTGCCAGCAGAGGGACTAGCGGAAACTACAATGAGCAGTTCTTC. V is TRBV2 and J is TRBJ2-1; 11 bases line up with TRBD2. CDR1 and CDR2 (germline): SNHLY, FYNNEI. The junction had 4 bases not matched to a gene; V was cut back by 6 bases and J by 3 bases. This CDR3 spans 15 amino acids.

This clonotype was counted at least ten times. The V call is TRBV20-1, the J call TRBJ1-5, with TRBD1 as a possible D gene (5 bases). Trimming took off 1 base at V and 7 bases at J, with 11 bases between the two ends. Germline loops: CDR1 DFQATT, CDR2 SNEGSKA (reference sequence). This CDR3 has 13 residues. The CDR3 nucleotides are TGCAGTGCTAGAGGGGACGATGACCAGCCCCAGCATTTT. The encoded protein is CSARGDDDQPQHF.

There are many counts of this clonotype. The genes are TRBV5-5 and TRBJ1-1, with 9 bases matching TRBD1. Trimming at V came to 2 bases and at J to 6 bases, leaving 8 bases not matched to a gene. The CDR3 contains 15 residues. The germline V gene has CDR1 SGHKS and CDR2 YYEKEE (reference sequence). The CDR3 DNA follows: TGTGCCAGCAGCTTTACAGGGGGCGGGGGCGCTGAAGCTTTCTTT. It yields the protein CASSFTGGGGAEAFF.

This sequence joins TRBV5-1 and TRBJ2-3; 7 bases are shared with TRBD2. The CDR3 is 15 residues long. CDR1 is SGHRS, CDR2 YFSETQ, per germline. V shed 4 bases, J shed 6 bases, and the junction held 11 bases outside the gene matches. This chain's CDR3 is CASSPGTTEGDTQYF. DNA for the CDR3: TGCGCCAGCAGCCCCGGGACTACCGAGGGGGATACGCAGTATTTT. The variable domain in full, with the rest retrieved from reference TRBV5-1 and TRBJ2-3, is KAGVTQTPRYLIKTRGQQVTLSCSPISGHRSVSWYQQTPGQGLQFLFEYFSETQRNKGNFPGRFSGRQFSNSRSEMNVSTLELGDSALYLCASSPGTTEGDTQYFGPGTRLTVL.

Many counts were recorded for this clonotype. The rearrangement links TRBV6-2 or TRBV6-3 to TRBJ2-7; D unresolved. V lost 5 bases to trimming and J lost 2 bases, with 7 bases between them. Per germline, CDR1 MNHEY and CDR2 SVGEGT. The CDR3 runs to 12 residues. In DNA, the CDR3 is TGTGCCAGCAGTAGGACCACCTACGAGCAGTACTTC. Its protein product is CASSRTTYEQYF.

This clonotype was seen a handful of times. CDR3 in amino acids: CATSDSLETQYF. The CDR3 bases are TGTGCCACCAGTGACTCATTGGAGACCCAGTACTTC. This chain uses TRBV24-1 with TRBJ2-5, with unresolved D. This CDR3 has 12 residues. V lost 4 bases and J 5 bases, leaving 7 bases between the germline ends. Germline CDR1 and CDR2: KGHDR and SFDVKD.

This chain uses TRBV28 with TRBJ2-5, with 10 bases that match TRBD1. The germline CDR1 and CDR2 sequences are MDHEN and SYDVKM. With V trimmed by 4 bases and J by 11 bases, 7 bases remained unmatched. The CDR3 contains 13 residues. CDR3 protein: CASSSWTGGTQYF. The CDR3 nucleotides read TGTGCCAGCAGTTCCTGGACAGGGGGGACGCAGTACTTC.

In its sample, this clonotype was seen many times. The chain joins TRBV28 to TRBJ2-7; D remains ambiguous. The ends were cut back, 1 base at V and 3 bases at J, with 10 bases in the middle. Germline V gives CDR1 MDHEN, CDR2 SYDVKM. The CDR3 extends over 14 amino acids. As DNA, the CDR3 is TGTGCCAGCAGTTTATCGGCTGGCGACTACGAGCAGTACTTC. Protein sequence: CASSLSAGDYEQYF.

In its sample, this clonotype was seen a few times. The chain joins TRBV9 to TRBJ1-6, with D possibly TRBD1 on 5 matching bases. V was cut by 0 bases and J by 10 bases, with 11 bases left in between. The CDR3 covers 14 residues. Germline CDR1 is SGDLS and CDR2 is YYNGEE. Here the CDR3 DNA reads TGTGCCAGCAGCGTAGAAGGGCGGGACTCACCCCTCCACTTT. Residues: CASSVEGRDSPLHF. Drawing the rest from reference TRBV9 and TRBJ1-6, the complete variable domain is DSGVTQTPKHLITATGQRVTLRCSPRSGDLSVYWYQQSLDQGLQFLIQYYNGEERAKGNILERFSAQQFPDLHSELNLSSLELGDSALYFCASSVEGRDSPLHFGNGTRLTVT.

V gene TRBV5-8 combines with J gene TRBJ1-5, with TRBD1 as a possible D gene (6 bases). V was clipped by 6 bases and J by 2 bases, with 15 bases between them. This CDR3 has 15 amino acids. Germline V gene data show CDR1 as SGHTS and CDR2 as YDEGEE. CDR3 in DNA: TGTGCCAGCACCAGCTACCCAGGGGGCAATCAGCCCCAGCATTTT. Residues: CASTSYPGGNQPQHF.

This clonotype was found a few times. This sequence joins TRBV19 and TRBJ2-3; 8 bases align to TRBD2. V was pared by 8 bases and J by 6 bases, with 13 bases of the junction left unmatched. Per germline, CDR1 LNHDA and CDR2 SQIVND (reference sequence). The CDR3 contains 15 residues. The CDR3: CASALGGRSWDTQYF. The DNA for the CDR3 is TGTGCCAGTGCATTGGGCGGGAGGTCGTGGGATACGCAGTATTTT. Looking up the rest from reference TRBV19 and TRBJ2-3 gives the full variable domain: DGGITQSPKYLFRKEGQNVTLSCEQNLNHDAMYWYRQDPGQGLRLIYYSQIVNDFQKGDIAEGYSVSREKKESFPLTVTSAQKNPTAFYLCASALGGRSWDTQYFGPGTRLTVL.

The sample holds many counts of this clonotype. This sequence joins TRBV20-1 and TRBJ2-7, with 13 bases identical to TRBD2. The trim removed 4 bases at V and 9 bases at J, leaving 12 bases unmatched. CDR1 is DFQATT and CDR2 is SNEGSKA in the germline V gene (reference sequence). The CDR3 is 15 residues long. The CDR3 is CSATGTSGAAEGQYF. CDR3 nucleotides: TGCAGTGCTACCGGGACTAGCGGGGCGGCGGAGGGGCAGTACTTC.